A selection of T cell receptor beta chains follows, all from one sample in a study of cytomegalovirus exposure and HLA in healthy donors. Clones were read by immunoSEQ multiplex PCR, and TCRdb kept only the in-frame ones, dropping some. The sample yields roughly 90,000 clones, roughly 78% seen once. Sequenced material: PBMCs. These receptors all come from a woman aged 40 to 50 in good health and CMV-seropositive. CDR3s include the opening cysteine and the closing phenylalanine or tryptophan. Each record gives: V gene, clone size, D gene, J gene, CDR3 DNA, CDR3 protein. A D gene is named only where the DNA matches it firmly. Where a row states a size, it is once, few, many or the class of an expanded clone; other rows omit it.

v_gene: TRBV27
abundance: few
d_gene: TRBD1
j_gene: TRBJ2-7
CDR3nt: TGTGCCAGCAGTTCCGGGACAGGGGCCGGGGAGCAGTACTTC
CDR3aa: CASSSGTGAGEQYF

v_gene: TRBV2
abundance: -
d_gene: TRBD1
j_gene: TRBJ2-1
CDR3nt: TGTGCCAGCAGCCCTGACAGGGGTTGGTCTAATGAGCAGTTCTTC
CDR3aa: CASSPDRGWSNEQFF

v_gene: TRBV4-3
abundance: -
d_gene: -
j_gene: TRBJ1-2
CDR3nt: TGCGCCAGCAGCCAAGATGGGCAGATCGCTAACTATGGCTACACCTTC
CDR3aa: CASSQDGQIANYGYTF

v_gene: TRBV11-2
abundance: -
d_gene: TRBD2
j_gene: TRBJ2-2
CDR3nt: TGTGCCAGCAGCTTAGATCTAGCGGGAGGGTCCCCGAACACCGGGGAGCTGTTTTTT
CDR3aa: CASSLDLAGGSPNTGELFF

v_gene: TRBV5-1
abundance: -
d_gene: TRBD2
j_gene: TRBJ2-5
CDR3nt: TGCGCCAGCAGACTAACACTAGCGGGAGGGCCGTGGGAGACCCAGTACTTC
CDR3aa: CASRLTLAGGPWETQYF

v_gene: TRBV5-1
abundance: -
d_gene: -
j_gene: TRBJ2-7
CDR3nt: TGCGCCAGCAGGTCACCAACAGCCTACGAGCAGTACTTC
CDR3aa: CASRSPTAYEQYF

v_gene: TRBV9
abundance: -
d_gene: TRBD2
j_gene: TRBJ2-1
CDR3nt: TGTGCCAGCAGCCTACTAGCGGGAGAGAATGAGCAGTTCTTC
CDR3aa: CASSLLAGENEQFF

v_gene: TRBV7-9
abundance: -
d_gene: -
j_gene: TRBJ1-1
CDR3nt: TGTGCCAGCAGCGCAGGCCGGGACTGGCTGAACACTGAAGCTTTCTTT
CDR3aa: CASSAGRDWLNTEAFF

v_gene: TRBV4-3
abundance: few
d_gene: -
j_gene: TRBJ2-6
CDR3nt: TGCGCCAGCAGCCAAGAGGCGGTCTCTGGGGCCAACGTCCTGACTTTC
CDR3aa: CASSQEAVSGANVLTF

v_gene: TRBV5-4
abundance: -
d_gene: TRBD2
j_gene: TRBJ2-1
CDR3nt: TGTGCCAGCAGCCTAACCGCTGGGGCGGGAGGGGTTGAGCAGTTCTTC
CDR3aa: CASSLTAGAGGVEQFF

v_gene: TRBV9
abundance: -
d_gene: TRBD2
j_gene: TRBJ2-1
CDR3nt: TGTGCCAGCAGCGTAGGTGGGAGGGGCGATGAGCAGTTCTTC
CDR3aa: CASSVGGRGDEQFF

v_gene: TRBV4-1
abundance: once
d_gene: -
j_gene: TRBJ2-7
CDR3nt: TGCGCCAGCAGCCAAGAGGTGACAGTCGAGCAGTACTTC
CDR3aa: CASSQEVTVEQYF

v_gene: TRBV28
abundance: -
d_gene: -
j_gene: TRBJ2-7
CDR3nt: TGTGCCAGCAGTTTATTTGGCGGGGGCGGCGAGCAGTACTTC
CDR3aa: CASSLFGGGGEQYF

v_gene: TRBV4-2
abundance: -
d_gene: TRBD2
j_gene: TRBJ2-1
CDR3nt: TGTGCCAGCAGCCAAGATCGGGGACTAGCGAACTACAATGAGCAGTTCTTC
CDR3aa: CASSQDRGLANYNEQFF

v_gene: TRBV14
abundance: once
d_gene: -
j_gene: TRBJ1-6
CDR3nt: TGTGCCAGCAGCCAAGTTGCAGGGGCACCCCTCCACTTT
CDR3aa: CASSQVAGAPLHF

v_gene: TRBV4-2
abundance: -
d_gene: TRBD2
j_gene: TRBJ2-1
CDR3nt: TGTGCCAGCAGCCGTGGGGTGGCAGGGAGGGGATACAATGAGCAGTTCTTC
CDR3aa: CASSRGVAGRGYNEQFF

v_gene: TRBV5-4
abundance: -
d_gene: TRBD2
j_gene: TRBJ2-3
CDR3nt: TGTGCCAGCAGCTCTCAGGCTAGCGGGACCACAGATACGCAGTATTTT
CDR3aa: CASSSQASGTTDTQYF

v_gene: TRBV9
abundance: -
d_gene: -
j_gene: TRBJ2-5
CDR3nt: TGTGCCAGCAGCGTAAGGGGGGGATGGGAAGAGACCCAGTACTTC
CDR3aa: CASSVRGGWEETQYF

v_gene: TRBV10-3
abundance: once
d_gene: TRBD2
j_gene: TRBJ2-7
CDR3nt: TGTGCCATCAGCGGGGGAGGGAGGTCCTACGAGCAGTACTTC
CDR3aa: CAISGGGRSYEQYF

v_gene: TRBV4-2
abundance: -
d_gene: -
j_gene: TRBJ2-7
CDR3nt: TGTGCCAGCAGCCTTGACAGTAGCTCCTACGAGCAGTACTTC
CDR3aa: CASSLDSSSYEQYF

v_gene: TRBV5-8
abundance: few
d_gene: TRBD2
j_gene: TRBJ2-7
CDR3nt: TGTGCCAGCAGCTCACCGACTAGCCCCTCCTACGAGCAGTACTTC
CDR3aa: CASSSPTSPSYEQYF

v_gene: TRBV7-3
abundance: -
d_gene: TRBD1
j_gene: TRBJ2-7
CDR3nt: TGTGCCAGCCGAAGGACAGGGGAGGACGAGCAGTACTTC
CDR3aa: CASRRTGEDEQYF

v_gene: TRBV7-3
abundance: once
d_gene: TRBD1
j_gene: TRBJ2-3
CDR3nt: TGTGCCAGCAGCTTATTTGGACAGGGGGCCACAGATACGCAGTATTTT
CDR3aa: CASSLFGQGATDTQYF

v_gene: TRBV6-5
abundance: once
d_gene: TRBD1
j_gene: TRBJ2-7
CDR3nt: TGTGCCAGCAGTTATACCGGGACAGGGGTCTACGAGCAGTACTTC
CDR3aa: CASSYTGTGVYEQYF

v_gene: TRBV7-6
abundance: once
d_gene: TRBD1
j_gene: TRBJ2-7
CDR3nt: TGTGCCAGCAGCCTAAGAAGTTTCCCGGGACAGGGGCCCTACGAGCAGTACTTC
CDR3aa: CASSLRSFPGQGPYEQYF

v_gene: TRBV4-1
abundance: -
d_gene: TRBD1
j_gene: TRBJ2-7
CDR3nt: TGCGCCAGCAGCCAAGGACAGGGCGCCTACGAGCAGTACTTC
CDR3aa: CASSQGQGAYEQYF

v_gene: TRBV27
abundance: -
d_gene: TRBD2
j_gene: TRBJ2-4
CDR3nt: TGTGCCAGCAGTTTATCGGTCCGGGCTAGCGGGAGGGCCGACATTCAGTACTTC
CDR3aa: CASSLSVRASGRADIQYF

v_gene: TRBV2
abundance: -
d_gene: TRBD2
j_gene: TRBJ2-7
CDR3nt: TGTGCCAGCAGGGTTAGCGGGAGTTCCTACGAGCAGTACTTC
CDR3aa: CASRVSGSSYEQYF

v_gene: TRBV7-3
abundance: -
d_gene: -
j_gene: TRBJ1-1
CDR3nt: TGTGCCAGCAGCTTAATAGCGGGGAACACTGAAGCTTTCTTT
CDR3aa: CASSLIAGNTEAFF

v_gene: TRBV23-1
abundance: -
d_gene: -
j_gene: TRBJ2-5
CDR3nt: TGCGCCAGCAGTCCATTGGAGCAAGAGACCCAGTACTTC
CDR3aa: CASSPLEQETQYF

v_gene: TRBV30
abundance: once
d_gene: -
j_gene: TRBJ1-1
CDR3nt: TGTGCCTGGAGTGAAAACGAGCAAACTGAAGCTTTCTTT
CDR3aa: CAWSENEQTEAFF

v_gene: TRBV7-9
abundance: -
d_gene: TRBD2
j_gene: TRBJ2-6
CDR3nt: TGTGCCAGCAGCTTATTAGCGGGATCTGGGGCCAACGTCCTGACTTTC
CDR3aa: CASSLLAGSGANVLTF

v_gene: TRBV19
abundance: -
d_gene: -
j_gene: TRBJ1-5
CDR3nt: TGTGCCAGTAGTCCCAGAAGGGGGGAGGGTGGCAATCAGCCCCAGCATTTT
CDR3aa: CASSPRRGEGGNQPQHF

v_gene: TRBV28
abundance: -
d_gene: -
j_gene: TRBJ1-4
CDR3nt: TGTGCCAGCATCGCAGGGGCTAATGAAAAACTGTTTTTT
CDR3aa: CASIAGANEKLFF

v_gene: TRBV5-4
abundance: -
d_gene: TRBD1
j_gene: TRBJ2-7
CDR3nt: TGTGCCAGCAGCCCTCCCTCCGGGACAGGGGCCTTTGAGCAGTACTTC
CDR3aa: CASSPPSGTGAFEQYF

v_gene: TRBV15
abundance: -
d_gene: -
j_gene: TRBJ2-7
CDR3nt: TGTGCCACCAGCAGTGAACGTGGTCGTCTGTCGAGAGACGAGCAGTACTTC
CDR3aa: CATSSERGRLSRDEQYF

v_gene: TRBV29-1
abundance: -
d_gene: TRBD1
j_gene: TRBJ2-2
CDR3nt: TGCAGCGTTGTGCAGGGGGCGTCCCCCGGGGAGCTGTTTTTT
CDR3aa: CSVVQGASPGELFF

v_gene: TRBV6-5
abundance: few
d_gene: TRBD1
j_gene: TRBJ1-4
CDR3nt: TGTGCCAGCAGTGCGTCTCAGGGGGGTAGTGAAAAACTGTTTTTT
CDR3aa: CASSASQGGSEKLFF

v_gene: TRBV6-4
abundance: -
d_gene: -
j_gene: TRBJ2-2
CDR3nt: TGTGCCAGCGGGAGCTCGAACACCGGGGAGCTGTTTTTT
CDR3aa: CASGSSNTGELFF

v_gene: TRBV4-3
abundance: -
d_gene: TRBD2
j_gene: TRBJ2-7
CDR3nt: TGCGCCAGCAGCCAAGAACGAGCGGGACCCTACGAGCAGTACTTC
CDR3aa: CASSQERAGPYEQYF

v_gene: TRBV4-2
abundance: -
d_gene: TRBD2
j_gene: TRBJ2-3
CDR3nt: TGTGCCAGCAGCCCGGAAGTAGCGGGAGGGCCGGCAGATACGCAGTATTTT
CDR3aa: CASSPEVAGGPADTQYF

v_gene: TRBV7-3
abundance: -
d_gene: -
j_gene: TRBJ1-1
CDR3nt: TGTGCCAGCAGCTTAACTCCAGCCGGGGCTGAAGCTTTCTTT
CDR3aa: CASSLTPAGAEAFF

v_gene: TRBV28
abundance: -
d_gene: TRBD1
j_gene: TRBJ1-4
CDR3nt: TGTGCCAGCAGCCAAGGACAGGGGGCCGCGCCTGAAAAACTGTTTTTT
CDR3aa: CASSQGQGAAPEKLFF

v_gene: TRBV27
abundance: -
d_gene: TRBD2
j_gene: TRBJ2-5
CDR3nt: TGTGCCAGCAGTTTAGATACCAGCGGGGTCGTCGGTTTGCAGTACTTC
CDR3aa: CASSLDTSGVVGLQYF

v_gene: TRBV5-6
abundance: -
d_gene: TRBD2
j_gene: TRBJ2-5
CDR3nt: TGTGCCAGCAGCTTAGCGGGAGACGGGCAGACCCAGTACTTC
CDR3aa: CASSLAGDGQTQYF

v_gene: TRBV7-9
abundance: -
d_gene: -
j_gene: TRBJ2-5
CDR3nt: TGTGCCAGCAGCTTAAGGGGGACGCAAGAGACCCAGTACTTC
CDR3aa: CASSLRGTQETQYF